This T cell receptor beta chain came from a study of cytomegalovirus exposure and HLA in healthy donors. The CDR3 covers 15 residues. Germline V gene lookup returns CDR1 SQVTM and CDR2 ANQGSEA. Trimming stripped 5 bases from V and 0 bases from J, with 15 bases between. PCR employed 60 Vbeta and 13 Jbeta primers. The repertoire was sequenced with immunoSEQ multiplex PCR; TCRdb's copy has only in-frame clones and lacks some. The sample lists 150,000 or so clones, around 76% seen once, with around 2% in the top ten. General study findings and limits: A reported reduction in N-insertions relative to the 666-donor mean was seen in an Asian-associated ancestry cluster in a later analysis. In a later analysis, DRB1 alleles had the most associated TCRs; HLA-C alleles the fewest. TCR beta sequences numbering over 15,000 were associated with HLA alleles at 0.05 false discovery rate in a later analysis. The sole available immune exposure information was CMV serostatus.

This clone appeared once. No antigen is known for it. The material sequenced was PBMCs. The V and J genes are TRBV29-1 and TRBJ2-3; possibly TRBD2 for D (6 bases). The clonotype was recovered from a female donor in good health and CMV-seronegative. CDR3 in DNA: TGCAGCGTTAGGGGAGTAGCGGAGAGCACAGATACGCAGTATTTT. Translating it yields CSVRGVAESTDTQYF.